This TCR beta chain was found in a study of T-cell memory formation after mild COVID-19. Overall study context: In these data, TCR clusters were largely donor specific.

The CDR3 runs to 14 residues. The germline V gene encodes CDR1 SGHTA and CDR2 FQGNSA. The trim removed 5 bases at V and 7 bases at J, leaving 8 bases unmatched. Turning to this clonotype: What it binds is not known.

General study findings and limits: Clones contracting over day 15 to 85 were CD4/CD8 balanced, with later expanders leaning CD4+. Contracting CD4+ clones sat mainly in CM and EM; CD8+ in EMRA.

Libraries for TCRalpha and TCRbeta carried sample barcodes and unique molecular identifiers via 5'RACE. TCRdb reprocessed the 5' RACE reads with MiXCR, giving one entry per CDR3 protein. The data show nearly 110,000 distinct CDR3 sequences, over 15% seen once. The chain carries TRBV7-2 and TRBJ2-3; TRBD2 aligns across 8 bases. Sequenced input: PBMCs or a T cell subset sorted from them (not recorded which). This receptor was identified in an adult woman who had mild COVID-19 (a few samples of this study predate the infection). Cell type and time point are not known. The CDR3 region is CASSPWTSFNTQYF. The CDR3, as DNA: TGTGCCAGCAGCCCCTGGACTAGCTTTAATACGCAGTATTTT.